One sample yielded the 28 T cell receptor beta chains listed below, sequenced in a study of regulatory T cells in long-lasting Graves disease. Stated time point: newly diagnosed GD, antithyroid drugs for less than 3 months. PBMCs provided the RNA from which the TCR library was made. Libraries of TCR beta came from iRepertoire HTBI primers plus Arm-PCR of CDR3 regions. TCRdb itself ran the multiplex PCR reads through MiXCR, one entry per CDR3 protein. Among about 420,000 distinct CDR3 sequences, 15% to 20% were seen once, and the ten largest hold about a quarter. Separately, the same data were catalogued under a study of T cells in Graves' hyperthyroidism and ophthalmopathy.

This specimen was peripheral blood mononuclear cells (PBMCs), taken at new diagnosis, from a patient treated with antithyroid drugs. Source of these receptors: a woman aged 18-35 years with Graves disease.

The V call is TRBV18, the J call TRBJ2-3; the D gene is possibly TRBD2 (6 bases). Germline CDR1 KGHSH, CDR2 LQKENI. The CDR3 sequence is 17 residues long. V lost 0 bases and J 1 base, leaving 14 bases between the germline ends. The chain's CDR3 is CASSPPGGGAGTDTQYF. As DNA, the CDR3 is TGTGCCAGCTCACCACCGGGCGGCGGGGCCGGCACAGATACGCAGTATTTT. Filled out from reference TRBV18 and TRBJ2-3, the complete variable domain reads NAGVMQNPRHLVRRRGQEARLRCSPMKGHSHVYWYRQLPEEGLKFMVYLQKENIIDESGMPKERFSAEFPKEGPSILRIQQVVRGDSAAYFCASSPPGGGAGTDTQYFGPGTRLTVL.

This clonotype showed up many times. V and J are TRBV20-1 and TRBJ2-1; maybe TRBD1 (6 bases). Germline CDR1 reads DFQATT; CDR2 reads SNEGSKA (reference sequence). The CDR3 length is 14 residues. V lost 3 bases and J lost 1, with 10 bases in between. The CDR3 protein is CSASRGPSYNEQFF. Here the CDR3 DNA reads TGCAGTGCTAGCAGGGGCCCTTCCTACAATGAGCAGTTCTTC.

This clonotype was detected many times. The chain couples TRBV12-3 or TRBV12-4 to TRBJ2-7; D is possibly TRBD1 or TRBD2 (5 bases each). This CDR3 spans 14 amino acids. V lost 8 bases and J 4 bases, leaving 18 bases between the germline ends. CDR3 nucleotides: TGTGCCAGCTCCCCGGGGCTGTCCTGGTACGAGCAGTACTTC. This translates into CASSPGLSWYEQYF.

This clonotype was detected many times. This chain connects TRBV13 to TRBJ2-7, with D possibly being TRBD1 or TRBD2 (5 bases each). Trimming shortened V by 4 bases and J by 5 bases, and 15 bases separated the two germline ends. CDR1 and CDR2 from the germline V gene are PRHDT and FYEKMQ (reference sequence). The CDR3 sequence is 14 residues long. The DNA of the CDR3 is TGTGCCAGCAGCTACCGGGACGGGGATAACGAGCAGTACTTC. This translates into CASSYRDGDNEQYF.

This clonotype was seen at least ten times. The V gene is TRBV20-1, the J gene TRBJ2-1, with TRBD2 matching over 8 bases. V shed 1 base and J 0 bases; nucleotides not matched to a gene: 8. The CDR3 is 17 residues long. From germline, CDR1 is DFQATT and CDR2 SNEGSKA (reference sequence). DNA for the CDR3: TGCAGTGCTAGAGGGGGCCAGCGGGGGAGCTCCTACAATGAGCAGTTCTTC. Its protein product is CSARGGQRGSSYNEQFF.

Here the CDR3 DNA reads TGCGCCAGCAGCCAAGCCGGGACAGGGGGTGAGCAGTACTTC. This sequence encodes CASSQAGTGGEQYF. The V call is TRBV4-1, the J call TRBJ2-7, with 11 bases that match TRBD1. CDR3 length: 14 residues. The V gene's germline CDR1 is MGHRA and CDR2 YSYEKL. V lost 1 base to trimming and J lost 7 bases; unmatched junction nucleotides: 3.

This clonotype was counted ten times or more. This rearrangement joins TRBV6-1 to TRBJ2-7; TRBD1 aligns across 8 bases. Trimming at V came to 6 bases and at J to 1 base, leaving 5 bases not matched to a gene. The CDR3 contains 14 residues. Germline V gene lookup returns CDR1 MNHNS and CDR2 SASEGT. CDR3 bases: TGTGCCAGCAGGGACAGGGATGTATCCTACGAGCAGTACTTC. Its translation: CASRDRDVSYEQYF.

The chain has TRBV6-1 and TRBJ2-1, with 7 positions matching TRBD2. Germline CDR1 MNHNS, CDR2 SASEGT. The ends lost 4 bases at V and 10 bases at J; junction bases unmatched: 10. The CDR3 extends over 14 amino acids. The CDR3 region is CASSGAQRGNEQFF. The CDR3 nucleotides read TGTGCCAGCAGTGGAGCGCAGCGGGGTAACGAGCAGTTCTTC.

This rearrangement joins TRBV19 to TRBJ2-7; a weak D match, TRBD2 (6 bases). Germline V gene lookup returns CDR1 LNHDA and CDR2 SQIVND (reference sequence). V lost 3 bases and J lost 1, with 10 bases in between. The CDR3 has 14 amino acids. The DNA for the CDR3 is TGTGCCAGTAGTATGGGCCGGGGGTCCTACGAGCAGTACTTC. Residues: CASSMGRGSYEQYF. Full variable domain (remainder filled in from reference TRBV19 and TRBJ2-7): DGGITQSPKYLFRKEGQNVTLSCEQNLNHDAMYWYRQDPGQGLRLIYYSQIVNDFQKGDIAEGYSVSREKKESFPLTVTSAQKNPTAFYLCASSMGRGSYEQYFGPGTRLTVT.

This chain joins TRBV4-1 and TRBJ1-5, with D possibly matching TRBD1 (5 bases). V was pared by 4 bases and J by 6 bases, with 10 bases between. This CDR3 comprises 13 residues. From germline, CDR1 is MGHRA and CDR2 YSYEKL. This CDR3 reads CASSLLDSQPQHF. CDR3 bases: TGCGCCAGCAGCCTACTCGACAGTCAGCCCCAGCATTTT.

This clonotype was counted at least ten times. The chain combines TRBV6-1 with TRBJ1-1, with D possibly TRBD1 on 5 matching bases. The germline V and J ends were trimmed by 7 bases and 1 base, with 16 bases remaining between them. CDR1 is MNHNS, CDR2 SASEGT, per germline. This CDR3 is 15 amino acids long. CDR3 in amino acids: CASTVRGAGNTEAFF. For the CDR3, the DNA is TGTGCCAGCACGGTTCGGGGCGCCGGGAACACTGAAGCTTTCTTT.

V gene TRBV28 combines with J gene TRBJ1-3; no reliable D call. The CDR3 is 13 amino acids. Germline CDR1 is MDHEN and CDR2 is SYDVKM. The V and J ends lost 5 bases and 2 bases respectively, with 7 bases between them. The CDR3 DNA sequence: TGTGCCAGCAGTGGGAGGGCTGGAAACACCATATATTTT. Translating it yields CASSGRAGNTIYF.

This clonotype has a count of ten or more. The CDR3 bases are TGTGCCAGCAGCCATACCGATCCAGGTGCTCGGGTGTTCTTT. This translates into CASSHTDPGARVFF. The rearrangement joins TRBV12-3 or TRBV12-4 to TRBJ1-1; no definite D call. Trimming removed 6 bases at V and 14 bases at J, with 25 bases between. The CDR3 runs 14 residues.

This clonotype was observed a few times. One junction end does not reproduce the germline sequence, and a read error may be involved. The CDR3 reads CASSSISSTQSSSYERYF. In DNA, the CDR3 is TGTGCCAGCAGCTCCATATCCTCGACTCAATCCAGCTCCTACGAGCGGTACTTC. V is TRBV7-8 and J is TRBJ2-7; D is unresolved. Looked up from germline, CDR1 is SGHVS and CDR2 is FQNEAQ. The CDR3 extends over 18 amino acids.

This clonotype was counted many times. The chain employs TRBV28 and TRBJ2-5; D perhaps matches TRBD1 (5 bases). The CDR3 consists of 15 residues. The germline V gene encodes CDR1 MDHEN and CDR2 SYDVKM. V dropped 3 bases and J dropped 4 bases, with 15 bases sitting between them. DNA for the CDR3: TGTGCCAGCAGTTTGTGGTTCAGGGATAGAGAGACCCAGTACTTC. It yields the protein CASSLWFRDRETQYF.

This sequence joins TRBV6-1 and TRBJ2-1; 10 bases match TRBD2. This CDR3 is 19 amino acids long. Trimming removed 1 base from V and 8 bases from J; junction bases left unmatched: 17. CDR1 is MNHNS and CDR2 is SASEGT in the germline V gene. The CDR3 coding sequence is TGTGCCAGCAGTGAAGAACTAGCGGGATCCCAGGCGGGTGGGGATGAGCAGTTCTTC. The encoded protein is CASSEELAGSQAGGDEQFF.

J is TRBJ1-1 and V is TRBV5-1; 9 bases fit TRBD1. In germline, CDR1 is SGHRS, CDR2 YFSETQ. The CDR3 contains 16 residues. Trimming removed 4 bases from V and 6 bases from J; junction bases left unmatched: 13. This CDR3 reads CASSKEITGGRAEAFF. For the CDR3, the DNA is TGCGCCAGCAGCAAAGAGATCACAGGGGGCAGGGCTGAAGCTTTCTTT.

This clonotype has only a few counts. The gene calls are TRBV7-3 and TRBJ2-1; 11 bases align to TRBD2. Germline CDR1 SGHTA, CDR2 FQGTGA. The CDR3 has 18 residues. V lost 1 base to trimming and J lost 8 bases; unmatched junction nucleotides: 13. The CDR3 sequence is CASSLKALGLAGGHEQFF. CDR3 sequence (DNA): TGTGCCAGCAGCTTAAAAGCTCTAGGGCTAGCGGGAGGCCATGAGCAGTTCTTC.

This clonotype was counted ten times or more. Here the CDR3 reads CSARSGGRPKNIQYF. CDR3 bases: TGCAGTGCTAGGAGCGGGGGGCGCCCCAAAAACATTCAGTACTTC. The chain has TRBV20-1 and TRBJ2-4; 9 nucleotides agree with TRBD2. Losses at the gene ends were 3 bases for V and 2 bases for J; bases not matched to a gene: 5. CDR1 is DFQATT and CDR2 is SNEGSKA in the germline V gene (reference sequence). The CDR3 runs 15 residues.

This clonotype was counted at least ten times. The genes are TRBV7-3 and TRBJ2-1, with D possibly being TRBD1 or TRBD2 (6 bases each). CDR1 is SGHTA and CDR2 is FQGTGA in the germline V gene. V was pared by 4 bases and J by 8 bases, with 12 bases between. This CDR3 region has 13 residues. Written as DNA, the CDR3 is TGTGCCAGCAGCTCCGAGGGGGGCCATGAGCAGTTCTTC. This translates into CASSSEGGHEQFF.

This chain joins TRBV15 and TRBJ2-1, with 8 bases fitting TRBD2. This CDR3 comprises 13 residues. V lost 9 bases to trimming and J lost 5 bases; unmatched junction nucleotides: 6. Germline assignment: CDR1 LNHNV and CDR2 YYDKDF (reference sequence). The CDR3, as DNA: TGTGCCACTTCCTTAGCGGGAAACAATGAGCAGTTCTTC. As protein: CATSLAGNNEQFF.

For the CDR3, the DNA is TGTGCCAGTAGTGAGTCCGCTCCAGATACGCAGTATTTT. The encoded protein is CASSESAPDTQYF. The chain uses TRBV19 and TRBJ2-3; D is unresolved. CDR1 and CDR2 (germline): LNHDA, SQIVND (reference sequence). The CDR3 totals 13 residues. Trimming stripped 5 bases from V and 4 bases from J, with 10 bases between.

As to this clonotype: This may come from a read error, since a much larger clone is one base off. The J gene is TRBJ2-2, the V gene TRBV27; D is perhaps TRBD2 (5 bases). The CDR3 runs 14 residues. Germline V gene lookup returns CDR1 MNHEY and CDR2 SMNVEV (reference sequence). CDR3 DNA: TGTGCCAGTGGAGGACTCTTGAACACCGGGGAGCTGCTTTTT. It is translated as CASGGLLNTGELLF.

This clonotype was seen at least ten times. The rearrangement joins TRBV12-3 or TRBV12-4 to TRBJ2-7, with 7 bases that match TRBD2. There are 12 residues in the CDR3. After removal of 7 bases from V and 4 bases from J, the junction contained 4 bases not matched to a gene. The CDR3 region is CASKTSSYEQYF. In nucleotides, the CDR3 is TGTGCCAGCAAGACTAGCTCGTACGAGCAGTACTTC.

Concerning this clonotype itself: A much larger clone lies a single base off, so this may be a read error. The chain couples TRBV28 to TRBJ1-4; tentatively, D is TRBD1 (5 bases). From germline, CDR1 is MDHEN and CDR2 SYDVKM. This CDR3 has 16 residues. The CDR3 protein is CASSFWSGQYNEKLSF. The CDR3, as DNA: TGTGCCAGCAGTTTCTGGTCAGGGCAATATAATGAAAAACTGTCTTTT.

In regard to this clonotype: Just one base apart from a much larger clone, this may be a read error. This rearrangement joins TRBV6-5 to TRBJ2-5, with a weak D call TRBD2 (6 bases). The CDR3 length is 13 residues. Germline assignment: CDR1 MNHEY and CDR2 SVGAGI. V lost 2 bases and J 8 bases, leaving 12 bases between the germline ends. This CDR3 is CASSYTLAATQYF. The CDR3 DNA follows: TGTGCCAGCAGTTACACGTTAGCGGCAACCCAGTACTTC.

V usage is TRBV19 and J usage is TRBJ1-1; D not resolved. The CDR3 runs 17 residues. The germline V gene has CDR1 LNHDA and CDR2 SQIVND (reference sequence). V was trimmed by 3 bases and J by 2 bases, leaving 19 bases between them. Here the CDR3 DNA reads TGTGCCAGTAGTATCCGGTGGAACTCAGGCACAAACACTGAAGCTTTCTTT. This codes for CASSIRWNSGTNTEAFF.

This clonotype was observed many times. The V and J genes are TRBV7-3 and TRBJ2-1, with D maybe TRBD2 (6 bases). V was shortened by 8 bases and J by 8 bases, with 19 bases between the two germline ends. The CDR3 has 14 residues. Germline V lookup: CDR1 SGHTA, CDR2 FQGTGA. CDR3 sequence: CASASGLATDEQFF. The CDR3 nucleotides read TGTGCCAGCGCATCTGGTCTAGCGACGGATGAGCAGTTCTTC. The complete variable domain, with remaining parts taken from reference TRBV7-3 and TRBJ2-1, reads GAGVSQTPSNKVTEKGKYVELRCDPISGHTALYWYRQSLGQGPEFLIYFQGTGAADDSGLPNDRFFAVRPEGSVSTLKIQRTERGDSAVYLCASASGLATDEQFFGPGTRLTVL.